These T cell receptor beta chains were read from a single sample in a study of blood T cell repertoires in COVID-19. Sequencing used immunoSEQ multiplex PCR; TCRdb keeps in-frame clones, though not all of them. The sample has 300,000 or so clones, around 86% seen once. The sequenced material came from peripheral blood. The receptors derive from a woman between 45 and 65 years old with acute or convalescent COVID-19. CDR3s include the opening cysteine and the closing phenylalanine or tryptophan. D genes are given only for firm matches. Not all rows give a size; the values are once, few, many and, for expanded clones, a class.

>TRBD1|TRBV28|TRBJ2-7|.
CASIGTGISYEQYF
TGTGCCAGCATCGGGACAGGGATCTCCTACGAGCAGTACTTC
>TRBD1|TRBV4-1|TRBJ1-6|.
CASSPHGAGGYNSPLHF
TGCGCCAGCAGCCCACACGGGGCAGGGGGCTATAATTCACCCCTCCACTTT
>TRBD1|TRBV18|TRBJ2-3|.
CASSLTGGGTDTQYF
TGTGCCAGCTCACTAACAGGGGGTGGCACAGATACGCAGTATTTT
>.|TRBV12-3/TRBV12-4|TRBJ2-7|.
CASSFRHLYEQYF
TGTGCCAGCAGTTTTAGACACCTATACGAGCAGTACTTC
>.|TRBV28|TRBJ2-5|.
CASSLGLGREGTQYF
TGTGCCAGCAGTTTAGGCTTGGGCAGGGAAGGGACCCAGTACTTC
>TRBD1|TRBV19|TRBJ1-4|.
CASSIPARGYEKLFF
TGTGCCAGTAGTATACCGGCCAGGGGGTATGAAAAACTGTTTTTT
>.|TRBV7-2|TRBJ2-3|.
CASSSRTVNTDTQYF
TGTGCCAGCAGCTCCCGGACTGTTAACACAGATACGCAGTATTTT
>.|TRBV5-4|TRBJ2-5|few
CASSEGQQETQYF
TGTGCCAGCAGCGAAGGACAGCAAGAGACCCAGTACTTC
>.|TRBV19|TRBJ2-3|once
CASSLRHTVPSTDTQYF
TGTGCCAGTAGTTTGAGACATACCGTTCCGAGCACAGATACGCAGTATTTT
>.|TRBV12-3/TRBV12-4|TRBJ2-7|.
CASRTARRREYF
TGTGCCAGCAGAACCGCCCGACGGAGGGAATACTTC
>TRBD2|TRBV5-6|TRBJ2-1|.
CASSLASSGSRNEQFF
TGTGCCAGCAGCTTGGCCTCTAGCGGGAGTAGGAATGAGCAGTTCTTC
>.|TRBV24-1|TRBJ2-3|once
CATSVYGSTDTQYF
TGTGCCACCAGTGTCTACGGTTCCACAGATACGCAGTATTTT
>.|TRBV29-1|TRBJ1-2|.
CSAPVGRTGGYTF
TGCAGCGCCCCGGTGGGGAGGACGGGGGGCTACACCTTC
>TRBD2|TRBV5-1|TRBJ2-5|.
CASKGVLAGAETQYF
TGCGCCAGCAAGGGGGTATTAGCGGGAGCGGAGACCCAGTACTTC
>TRBD1|TRBV14|TRBJ2-1|.
CASSQDWTPGQRRNEQFF
TGTGCCAGCAGCCAAGATTGGACACCGGGACAGCGGAGGAATGAGCAGTTCTTC
>.|TRBV6-5|TRBJ2-1|.
CATAGGRSDNEQFF
TGTGCCACCGCGGGTGGGCGTTCCGACAATGAGCAGTTCTTC
>.|TRBV9|TRBJ2-5|.
CASSVGGGPETQYF
TGTGCCAGCAGCGTAGGCGGCGGCCCGGAGACCCAGTACTTC
>.|TRBV6-5|TRBJ1-1|.
CAVTGGSLVNTEAFF
TGTGCCGTGACGGGAGGGTCTTTGGTGAACACTGAAGCTTTCTTT
>TRBD2|TRBV9|TRBJ2-7|.
CASSIGLAGYEQYF
TGTGCCAGCAGCATCGGACTAGCGGGCTACGAGCAGTACTTC
>TRBD2|TRBV28|TRBJ2-2|.
CASRQTSGMAGELFF
TGTGCCAGCAGGCAGACTAGCGGGATGGCCGGGGAGCTGTTTTTT
>.|TRBV27|TRBJ1-5|.
CASSLWGASNQPQHF
TGTGCCAGCAGTTTATGGGGAGCTAGCAATCAGCCCCAGCATTTT
>.|TRBV14|TRBJ1-2|.
CASSQEISQGITYDYTF
TGTGCCAGCAGCCAAGAAATTTCGCAGGGTATTACCTATGACTACACCTTC
>TRBD2|TRBV5-1|TRBJ2-7|.
CASSALAGGYEQYF
TGCGCCAGCAGCGCACTAGCGGGAGGCTACGAGCAGTACTTC
>.|TRBV15|TRBJ2-1|.
CAIRSGQDSYNEQFF
TGTGCCATCCGGTCAGGGCAAGACTCCTACAATGAGCAGTTCTTC
>TRBD1|TRBV5-1|TRBJ1-5|once
CASSEGAYNNQPQHF
TGCGCCAGCAGCGAGGGGGCTTATAACAATCAGCCCCAGCATTTT
>TRBD2|TRBV11-1|TRBJ2-2|few
CASSSQGLADTGELFF
TGTGCCAGCAGCTCCCAGGGACTAGCGGACACCGGGGAGCTGTTTTTT
>.|TRBV7-3|TRBJ2-1|once
CASSLRGPYNEQFF
TGTGCCAGCAGCTTAAGGGGGCCCTACAATGAGCAGTTCTTC
>.|TRBV27|TRBJ2-7|.
CASKPWGVYEQYF
TGTGCCAGCAAACCTTGGGGGGTCTACGAGCAGTACTTC
>TRBD1|TRBV30|TRBJ1-2|.
CAWSPGQGANYGYTF
TGTGCCTGGAGTCCGGGACAGGGGGCTAACTATGGCTACACCTTC
>TRBD2|TRBV28|TRBJ2-1|few
CATGTSGRFTYNEQFF
TGTGCCACCGGGACTAGCGGGAGATTTACGTACAATGAGCAGTTCTTC
>.|TRBV11-3|TRBJ1-1|.
CASSSRGMNTEAFF
TGTGCCAGCAGCTCCAGGGGTATGAACACTGAAGCTTTCTTT
>TRBD2|TRBV4-1|TRBJ2-7|.
CASSRSTTSGNYEQYF
TGCGCCAGCAGCCGATCGACGACTAGCGGCAACTACGAGCAGTACTTC
>.|TRBV15|TRBJ1-3|.
CATSREGQGVRTIYF
TGTGCCACCAGCAGAGAGGGACAAGGGGTCCGGACCATATATTTT
>TRBD2|TRBV14|TRBJ2-7|.
CASSHQRGQMGEQYF
TGTGCCAGCAGCCATCAGCGGGGCCAGATGGGGGAGCAGTACTTC
>TRBD2|TRBV5-1|TRBJ2-1|.
CASSLPPGLAAYNEQFF
TGCGCCAGCAGTTTACCACCGGGACTAGCGGCCTACAATGAGCAGTTCTTC
>.|TRBV19|TRBJ2-1|.
CASSIFQEQFF
TGTGCCAGTAGTATTTTTCAAGAGCAGTTCTTC
>.|TRBV7-3|TRBJ1-6|.
CASSRTTGRGSPLHF
TGTGCCAGCAGCCGAACTACAGGGAGAGGTTCACCCCTCCACTTT
>.|TRBV21-1|TRBJ2-3|few
CASHKGSSGFQREATDTQYF
TGTGCCAGCCACAAGGGCTCTAGCGGCTTTCAACGGGAGGCAACAGATACGCAGTATTTT
>TRBD2|TRBV5-1|TRBJ2-1|.
CASSLSGTSGQSSYNEQFF
TGCGCCAGCAGCTTGTCTGGGACTAGCGGCCAGAGCTCCTACAATGAGCAGTTCTTC
>.|TRBV6-5|TRBJ1-4|few
CASKSGRQNEKLFF
TGTGCCAGTAAATCCGGGAGACAGAATGAAAAACTGTTTTTT
>.|TRBV5-1|TRBJ2-1|.
CASSLQLGSVNEQFF
TGCGCCAGCAGCTTGCAACTGGGCTCCGTCAATGAGCAGTTCTTC
>TRBD1|TRBV27|TRBJ2-2|.
CASSGDRDRGGTGELFF
TGTGCCAGCAGTGGTGACCGGGACAGGGGAGGCACCGGGGAGCTGTTTTTT
>TRBD1|TRBV27|TRBJ1-6|.
CASSPRGQGGSPLHF
TGTGCCAGCAGTCCCCGGGGACAGGGTGGATCACCCCTCCACTTT
>TRBD2|TRBV29-1|TRBJ2-7|.
CSVVGSGGSPYEQYF
TGCAGCGTTGTCGGCTCTGGCGGGAGCCCCTACGAGCAGTACTTC
>TRBD2|TRBV12-5|TRBJ2-5|.
CASGLREGETQYF
TGTGCTAGTGGCTTACGGGAGGGCGAGACCCAGTACTTC
>.|TRBV7-5|TRBJ2-1|once
CARSRQGPVYNEQFF
TGTGCCAGAAGCCGACAGGGCCCGGTATACAATGAGCAGTTCTTC
>TRBD1|TRBV14|TRBJ2-3|.
CASSPRRDRVVTDTQYF
TGTGCCAGCAGCCCGAGGCGGGACAGGGTCGTAACAGATACGCAGTATTTT
>TRBD2|TRBV5-1|TRBJ2-3|few
CASSLVVAGDADTQYF
TGCGCCAGCAGCTTGGTGGTAGCGGGAGATGCAGATACGCAGTATTTT
>TRBD2|TRBV6-6|TRBJ2-7|.
CASFGGRTYEQYF
TGTGCCAGCTTCGGGGGGAGGACTTACGAGCAGTACTTC
>TRBD1|TRBV28|TRBJ2-7|once
CASIPGQGASKQYF
TGTGCCAGCATCCCCGGACAGGGGGCCTCAAAGCAGTACTTC
>TRBD1|TRBV5-4|TRBJ2-3|.
CASSLRQGWTDTQYF
TGTGCCAGCAGCTTGCGACAGGGATGGACAGATACGCAGTATTTT
>TRBD1|TRBV10-1|TRBJ1-4|few
CASSPRDRINEKLFF
TGCGCCAGCAGCCCCAGGGACAGGATAAATGAAAAACTGTTTTTT
>TRBD2|TRBV28|TRBJ2-1|.
CASSSQGWTSGRVDYNEQFF
TGTGCCAGCAGTTCCCAGGGTTGGACTAGCGGGAGAGTCGACTACAATGAGCAGTTCTTC
>.|TRBV28|TRBJ2-3|.
CASSRNLHWGPTDTQYF
TGTGCCAGCAGTCGAAACCTACATTGGGGCCCCACAGATACGCAGTATTTT
>TRBD2|TRBV19|TRBJ2-7|.
CASSTEKTSGSSEQYF
TGTGCCAGTAGTACCGAGAAGACTAGCGGGAGTAGCGAGCAGTACTTC
>.|TRBV24-1|TRBJ1-5|.
CATSNDRLNQPQHF
TGTGCCACCAGCAATGACAGGCTAAATCAGCCCCAGCATTTT
>TRBD2|TRBV27|TRBJ2-5|few
CASSPRTSAETQYF
TGTGCCAGCAGCCCCCGGACTAGCGCTGAGACCCAGTACTTC
>.|TRBV28|TRBJ2-1|once
CASTTPIAPGGNEQFF
TGTGCCAGCACCACACCTATAGCCCCCGGCGGGAATGAGCAGTTCTTC
>TRBD1|TRBV24-1|TRBJ2-1|.
CATSDPGQGADEQFF
TGTGCCACCAGTGACCCGGGACAGGGGGCCGATGAGCAGTTCTTC
>TRBD1|TRBV7-9|TRBJ1-1|.
CASSLLELRTGLNTEAFF
TGTGCCAGCAGCTTACTTGAATTGAGGACAGGGCTGAACACTGAAGCTTTCTTT